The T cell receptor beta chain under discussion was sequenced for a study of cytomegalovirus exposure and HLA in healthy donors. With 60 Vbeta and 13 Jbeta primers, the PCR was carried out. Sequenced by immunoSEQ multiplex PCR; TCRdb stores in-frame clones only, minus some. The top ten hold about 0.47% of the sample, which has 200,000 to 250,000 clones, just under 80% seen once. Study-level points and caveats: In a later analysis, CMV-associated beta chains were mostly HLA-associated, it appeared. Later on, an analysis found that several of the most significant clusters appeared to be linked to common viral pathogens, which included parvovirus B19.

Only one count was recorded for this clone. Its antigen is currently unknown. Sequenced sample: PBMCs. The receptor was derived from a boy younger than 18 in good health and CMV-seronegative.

CDR3 amino acids: CASSWGPGQGANTEAFF. In DNA form, the CDR3 reads TGCGCCAGCAGCTGGGGCCCGGGACAGGGGGCGAACACTGAAGCTTTCTTT. This chain joins TRBV5-1 and TRBJ1-1; 12 bases line up with TRBD1. V lost 3 bases, J lost 1 base, and 7 bases stayed unmatched. This CDR3 has 17 amino acids. CDR1 and CDR2 from the germline V gene are SGHRS and YFSETQ.